Included here is one T cell receptor (beta chain) sequence, with context. Its specificity is not known. The ends were cut back, 4 bases at V and 1 base at J, with 8 bases in the middle. Germline CDR1 and CDR2: SGHNT and YYREEE (reference sequence). The CDR3 sequence is 13 residues long. The data were obtained in a study of T cell responses to AZD1222 COVID-19 vaccine. Whole-study findings and limits: With dominance at 160-218 and 743-854, vaccine-associated CD4 TCRs spanned spike.

This table comes from immunoSEQ multiplex PCR, and its TCRdb copy is limited to in-frame clones, with some not included. The sample holds about 140,000 clones, 92% seen once. The clonotype was recovered from an adult in good health. This chain connects TRBV5-4 to TRBJ1-1; D is ambiguous. Sequencing was performed on peripheral blood, taken on day 0 of AZD1222 vaccination. CDR3 region: CASSPRANTEAFF. CDR3 nucleotides: TGTGCCAGCAGCCCTAGAGCGAACACTGAAGCTTTCTTT.